This T cell receptor beta chain was sequenced during a study of cytomegalovirus exposure and HLA in healthy donors. Study as a whole: The platform used for the 95 to 150 validation repertoires matched that of the approximately 710 first-cohort repertoires, a later analysis reported. Overall study results and limits: Under in vitro conditions, a few CMV-associated chains were confirmed as specific for CMV antigens. Despite most TCR sequences being rare, some public TCRs occurred in many donors. Altogether, 150 to 200 TCR beta chains were recorded as cytomegalovirus-associated.

The CDR3 runs to 14 residues. V lost 0 bases, J lost 7 bases, and 6 bases stayed unmatched. The V gene's germline CDR1 is SGDLS and CDR2 YYNGEE. Regarding this clone: The antigen remains unidentified.

The repertoire was sequenced with immunoSEQ multiplex PCR; TCRdb's copy has only in-frame clones and lacks some. The sample yields 150,000 to 200,000 clones, roughly 82% seen once. The rearrangement uses TRBV9 and TRBJ1-2; 7 bases are a match to TRBD1. The sample consisted of PBMCs. This clonotype was sampled from a man younger than 35 in good health and CMV-seropositive. The CDR3 DNA sequence: TGTGCCAGCAGCGTAGCGGACAGGAGAAGTGGCTACACCTTC. The encoded protein is CASSVADRRSGYTF.